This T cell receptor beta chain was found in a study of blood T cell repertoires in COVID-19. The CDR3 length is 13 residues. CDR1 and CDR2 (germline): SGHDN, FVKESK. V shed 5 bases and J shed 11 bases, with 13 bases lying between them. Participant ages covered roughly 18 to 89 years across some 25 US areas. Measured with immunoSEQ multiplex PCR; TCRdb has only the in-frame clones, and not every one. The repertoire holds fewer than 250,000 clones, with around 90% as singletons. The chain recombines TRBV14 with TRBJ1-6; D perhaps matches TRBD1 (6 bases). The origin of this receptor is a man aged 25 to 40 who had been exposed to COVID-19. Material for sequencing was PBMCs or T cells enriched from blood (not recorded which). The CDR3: CASSEQGSPPLHF. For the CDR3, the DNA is TGTGCCAGCAGCGAACAGGGTAGCCCACCCCTCCACTTT.